The next 32 T cell receptor beta chains were all read from a single sample in a study of PD-1 blockade in classical Hodgkin lymphoma. The patients all showed relapse after autologous stem cell transplantation, while their brentuximab vedotin exposure varied. Using immunoSEQ multiplex PCR, the repertoire was profiled, and TCRdb retains in-frame clones only, with some absent. The repertoire holds some 93,000 clones, with 80% to 90% as singletons. Sequencing was performed on peripheral blood mononuclear cells (PBMCs), taken before the second cycle of nivolumab. The receptors come from a human donor with classical Hodgkin lymphoma.

The chain joins TRBV7-8 to TRBJ2-1, with a weak D call TRBD2 (6 bases). Germline V gene data show CDR1 as SGHVS and CDR2 as FQNEAQ. There are 16 residues in the CDR3. V lost 1 base, J lost 6 bases, and 16 bases lay in between. The chain's CDR3 is CASSLELASDPNEQFF. CDR3 sequence (DNA): TGTGCCAGCAGCTTAGAGTTGGCTAGCGATCCCAATGAGCAGTTCTTC.

The rearrangement uses TRBV7-9 and TRBJ1-3; D possibly corresponds to TRBD1 (6 bases). This CDR3 comprises 14 residues. V was trimmed by 2 bases and J by 3 bases, leaving 8 bases between them. Germline lookup yields CDR1 SEHNR and CDR2 FQNEAQ (reference sequence). DNA of the CDR3: TGTGCCAGCAGCTTAAGGGGGAATGGAAACACCATATATTTT. Residues: CASSLRGNGNTIYF.

The chain employs TRBV15 and TRBJ2-7, with 7 bases lining up with TRBD1. In germline, CDR1 is LNHNV, CDR2 YYDKDF (reference sequence). The CDR3 is 15 amino acids. V lost 1 base and J lost 5; bases outside the gene matches: 8. CDR3 protein: CATSRVATGYHEQYF. In DNA, the CDR3 is TGTGCCACCAGCAGAGTTGCGACAGGGTACCACGAGCAGTACTTC.

The chain couples TRBV11-2 to TRBJ2-3, with D perhaps matching TRBD1 (6 bases). The ends were cut back, 1 base at V and 3 bases at J, with 8 bases in the middle. CDR1 is SGHAT, CDR2 FQNNGV, per germline. The CDR3 contains 14 residues. CDR3 amino acids: CASSLGGRTDTQYF. Written as DNA, the CDR3 is TGTGCCAGCAGCTTAGGGGGGCGGACAGATACGCAGTATTTT.

The gene calls are TRBV5-6 and TRBJ2-1; a weak D match, TRBD2 (5 bases). The CDR3 is 15 residues long. V was shortened by 3 bases and J by 7 bases, with 17 bases between the two germline ends. Germline CDR1 SGHDT, CDR2 YYEEEE. In DNA, the CDR3 is TGTGCCAGCAGCTCCCTGGGCGGGCTGGCAAATGAGCAGTTCTTC. Translated: CASSSLGGLANEQFF.

The gene calls are TRBV4-2 and TRBJ2-2; maybe TRBD2 (6 bases). Trimming pared 4 bases from V and 4 bases from J, leaving 22 bases between. Germline values: CDR1 LGHNA, CDR2 YNFKEQ. The CDR3 covers 18 residues. The DNA of the CDR3 is TGTGCCAGCAGCCGGGTGGTTTTTGCGGGGTCGAGCACCGGGGAGCTGTTTTTT. Amino acid sequence: CASSRVVFAGSSTGELFF.

The chain links TRBV15 to TRBJ1-5; D is uncertain. The CDR3 contains 15 residues. Germline V gene data show CDR1 as LNHNV and CDR2 as YYDKDF (reference sequence). V was shortened by 5 bases and J by 6 bases, with 17 bases between the two germline ends. The CDR3 spells CATSQGIGLGQPQHF. CDR3 DNA sequence: TGTGCCACCAGCCAAGGGATAGGCCTCGGTCAGCCCCAGCATTTT.

The CDR3 reads CASSKGVPYEQYF. For the CDR3, the DNA is TGTGCCAGTAGTAAAGGGGTACCCTACGAGCAGTACTTC. The V call is TRBV19, the J call TRBJ2-7; possible D gene TRBD1, 5 bases. Deletions cut 4 bases from V and 2 bases from J, with 9 bases between. Germline CDR1 and CDR2: LNHDA and SQIVND (reference sequence). The CDR3 is 13 amino acids.

This chain uses TRBV30 with TRBJ2-1; TRBD1 agrees at 7 bases. Germline V gene lookup returns CDR1 GTSNPN and CDR2 SVGIG (reference sequence). This CDR3 contains 12 residues. J was trimmed by 2 bases and V by 5 bases; bases with no gene match: 0. CDR3 residues: CAWDRAYNEQFF. CDR3 bases: TGTGCCTGGGACAGGGCCTACAATGAGCAGTTCTTC.

The chain recombines TRBV4-1 with TRBJ1-4; D may be TRBD1 (6 bases). This CDR3 has 14 amino acids. Germline CDR1 is MGHRA and CDR2 is YSYEKL. The ends were cut back, 4 bases at V and 4 bases at J, with 10 bases in the middle. The CDR3 DNA follows: TGCGCCAGCAGCCTTGGGGGCTATAATGAAAAACTGTTTTTT. Protein product: CASSLGGYNEKLFF.

The V call is TRBV5-5, the J call TRBJ2-2; TRBD1 might be the D (6 bases). V lost 4 bases and J lost 0, with 16 bases in between. This CDR3 contains 17 residues. CDR1 and CDR2 from the germline V gene are SGHKS and YYEKEE (reference sequence). CDR3 amino acids: CASSPSRGTSNTGELFF. The CDR3 region has the DNA TGTGCCAGCAGCCCGAGCCGAGGGACATCGAACACCGGGGAGCTGTTTTTT. The variable domain in full, with the rest retrieved from reference TRBV5-5 and TRBJ2-2, is DAGVTQSPTHLIKTRGQQVTLRCSPISGHKSVSWYQQVLGQGPQFIFQYYEKEERGRGNFPDRFSARQFPNYSSELNVNALLLGDSALYLCASSPSRGTSNTGELFFGEGSRLTVL.

The chain uses TRBV9 and TRBJ1-2; the D is unclear. Germline assignment: CDR1 SGDLS and CDR2 YYNGEE. The CDR3 is 11 residues long. V was pared by 7 bases and J by 0 bases, with 4 bases between. The CDR3 nucleotides read TGTGCCAGCGAAACTAACTATGGCTACACCTTC. Its protein is CASETNYGYTF.

The chain is built from TRBV28 and TRBJ2-7; 10 bases match TRBD2. The V gene end was trimmed by 2 bases and the J gene end by 2 bases; junction bases not matched to a gene: 6. The germline V gene has CDR1 MDHEN and CDR2 SYDVKM. CDR3 length: 16 amino acids. The CDR3 sequence: CASSLNLAGAPYEQYF. DNA of the CDR3: TGTGCCAGCAGTTTAAATCTAGCGGGGGCCCCCTACGAGCAGTACTTC.

This rearrangement joins TRBV11-2 to TRBJ2-3; D is undetermined. V was trimmed by 5 bases and J by 2 bases, leaving 5 bases between them. This CDR3 has 12 residues. The germline V gene has CDR1 SGHAT and CDR2 FQNNGV. The DNA of the CDR3 is TGTGCCAGCAGCCCCTTCACAGATACGCAGTATTTT. It yields the protein CASSPFTDTQYF. Together with reference TRBV11-2 and TRBJ2-3, the CDR3 gives the full variable domain: EAGVAQSPRYKIIEKRQSVAFWCNPISGHATLYWYQQILGQGPKLLIQFQNNGVVDDSQLPKDRFSAERLKGVDSTLKIQPAKLEDSAVYLCASSPFTDTQYFGPGTRLTVL.

The gene calls are TRBV21-1 and TRBJ1-4; the table's D call of TRBD1 was not tested on the DNA. TRBV21-1 is a known pseudogene. The CDR3 is 19 residues long. The CDR3 spells CASSKVRGDRGIWVEKLFF. CDR3 DNA: TGTGCCAGCAGCAAAGTCCGGGGGGACAGGGGGATATGGGTTGAAAAACTGTTTTTT.

CDR3 nucleotides: TGTGCCAGCAGACCCGTTACGGGACCCCGCTCCTACGAGCAGTACTTC. This sequence encodes CASRPVTGPRSYEQYF. The genes are TRBV11-2 and TRBJ2-7, with D perhaps assigned TRBD1 or TRBD2 (5 bases each). Trimming took off 6 bases at V and 0 bases at J, with 18 bases between the two ends. The CDR3 runs 16 residues. Germline V CDR1 and CDR2: SGHAT, FQNNGV. The full variable domain, completed using reference TRBV11-2 and TRBJ2-7, is EAGVAQSPRYKIIEKRQSVAFWCNPISGHATLYWYQQILGQGPKLLIQFQNNGVVDDSQLPKDRFSAERLKGVDSTLKIQPAKLEDSAVYLCASRPVTGPRSYEQYFGPGTRLTVT.

The chain employs TRBV20-1 and TRBJ1-1; D ambiguous. This CDR3 has 11 residues. Trimming left V 2 bases short and J 7 bases short, with 8 bases between. Germline V lookup: CDR1 DFQATT, CDR2 SNEGSKA (reference sequence). The CDR3 DNA is TGCAGTGCTAGATCTTGGATTGAAGCTTTCTTT. The encoded protein is CSARSWIEAFF.

The chain recombines TRBV9 with TRBJ1-2; unclear D gene. The CDR3 has 13 residues. The germline V gene encodes CDR1 SGDLS and CDR2 YYNGEE. Deletions cut 0 bases from V and 5 bases from J, with 8 bases between. The CDR3 region has the DNA TGTGCCAGCAGCGTAGCTATGGGGTATGGCTACACCTTC. It yields the protein CASSVAMGYGYTF.

This chain uses TRBV10-3 with TRBJ1-1; D remains ambiguous. The CDR3 has 14 amino acids. Per the germline V gene, CDR1 is ENHRY and CDR2 is SYGVKD. V lost 10 bases and J lost 7, with 22 bases in between. CDR3 protein: CASKGLQEGLEAFF. CDR3 nucleotides: TGTGCCAGCAAAGGGCTTCAGGAGGGTCTTGAAGCTTTCTTT.

This rearrangement joins TRBV4-1 to TRBJ1-5, with no clear D. Germline V lookup: CDR1 MGHRA, CDR2 YSYEKL. There are 15 residues in the CDR3. The V end was cut by 1 base, the J end by 2 bases, with 9 bases between. The CDR3 DNA is TGCGCCAGCAGCCAAGCTAGGCAGGGCAATCAGCCCCAGCATTTT. This gives the protein CASSQARQGNQPQHF.

The rearrangement links TRBV6-6 to TRBJ2-7, with 9 bases aligning to TRBD2. The V gene end was trimmed by 6 bases and the J gene end by 3 bases; junction bases not matched to a gene: 6. CDR3 length equals 14 residues. Germline V gives CDR1 MNHNY, CDR2 SVGAGI (reference sequence). CDR3 sequence (DNA): TGTGCCAGCAGCCTAGCGGGACTAGGCTACGAGCAGTACTTC. Residues: CASSLAGLGYEQYF.

The chain is built from TRBV5-1 and TRBJ2-4; 8 bases are shared with TRBD1. Unmatched junction bases numbered 7, after V lost 2 bases and J lost 3 bases. Per germline, CDR1 SGHRS and CDR2 YFSETQ. CDR3 length: 16 amino acids. CDR3 DNA: TGCGCCAGCAGCTTTGAAGGACAGGGTGTCAAAAACATTCAGTACTTC. Translated: CASSFEGQGVKNIQYF.

This clone was counted only a few times. The chain is built from TRBV4-1 and TRBJ2-7, with 7 bases aligning to TRBD2. The CDR3 covers 16 residues. From germline, CDR1 is MGHRA and CDR2 YSYEKL. J gave up 7 bases and V 0 bases, and 12 bases lay outside the gene matches. In DNA form, the CDR3 reads TGCGCCAGCAGCCAAGATGGAGCGGGGTCTGTTGAGGAGCAGTACTTC. This encodes CASSQDGAGSVEEQYF.

This clone was seen once. The chain has TRBV28 and TRBJ1-2; the D gene is possibly TRBD1 (5 bases). CDR3 size: 13 residues. The germline V and J ends were trimmed by 4 bases and 3 bases, with 9 bases remaining between them. Germline V gene lookup returns CDR1 MDHEN and CDR2 SYDVKM. The CDR3 is CASSSQAYYGYTF. The CDR3 DNA reads TGTGCCAGCAGTTCACAGGCATACTATGGCTACACCTTC.

This chain joins TRBV5-4 and TRBJ2-1, with TRBD2 matching 11 bases. Per the germline V gene, CDR1 is SGHNT and CDR2 is YYREEE (reference sequence). V shed 4 bases, J shed 3 bases, and the junction held 9 bases outside the gene matches. This CDR3 is 17 amino acids long. CDR3 DNA: TGTGCCAGCAGCGACCCACTAGCGGGAGCCCTCTACAATGAGCAGTTCTTC. It translates to CASSDPLAGALYNEQFF.

The J gene is TRBJ1-2, the V gene TRBV19, with D unresolved. The CDR3 runs to 13 residues. The germline CDR1 and CDR2 sequences are LNHDA and SQIVND (reference sequence). V gave up 3 bases and J gave up 4 bases, with 9 bases separating them. The CDR3 nucleotides are TGTGCCAGTAGTATTCCCCGATTCTATGGCTACACCTTC. It specifies CASSIPRFYGYTF.

The chain couples TRBV6-1 to TRBJ1-2; D possibly corresponds to TRBD1 (5 bases). The germline V and J ends were trimmed by 4 bases and 0 bases, with 9 bases remaining between them. The CDR3 extends over 14 amino acids. From germline, CDR1 is MNHNS and CDR2 SASEGT. CDR3 sequence: CASSAGGANYGYTF. CDR3 coding DNA: TGTGCCAGCAGTGCGGGGGGGGCTAACTATGGCTACACCTTC.

The chain couples TRBV21-1 to TRBJ2-1; no DNA check was done on the table's D call, TRBD2. TRBV21-1 is a listed pseudogene. The CDR3 extends over 15 amino acids. The CDR3 spells CAPKRRAGGANEQFF. The DNA for the CDR3 is TGTGCCCCGAAGAGAAGGGCGGGAGGGGCGAATGAGCAGTTCTTC.

The chain uses TRBV2 and TRBJ1-2, with D possibly being TRBD1 (5 bases). Germline CDR1 is SNHLY and CDR2 is FYNNEI. The V gene lost 1 base and the J gene lost 7 bases, with 10 bases spanning the gap. The CDR3 covers 13 residues. CDR3 sequence reads: CASSEDGGSGYTF. The CDR3 bases are TGTGCCAGCAGTGAAGACGGGGGTAGTGGCTACACCTTC.

The chain is built from TRBV5-1 and TRBJ2-7; D may be TRBD1 (6 bases). The ends were cut back, 5 bases at V and 4 bases at J, with 22 bases in the middle. Germline CDR1 SGHRS, CDR2 YFSETQ. The CDR3 spans 16 residues. The CDR3 nucleotides are TGCGCCAGCAGTTCCCGCCCAGGACAGCCGGGGTACGAGCAGTACTTC. Protein product: CASSSRPGQPGYEQYF.

V usage is TRBV2 and J usage is TRBJ2-5; 8 positions match TRBD1. The J segment lost 5 bases and the V segment lost 2 bases, leaving 4 bases of the junction unmatched. The CDR3 sequence is 14 residues long. Per the germline V gene, CDR1 is SNHLY and CDR2 is FYNNEI. The CDR3 loop is CASSEQGAKETQYF. The CDR3 DNA reads as TGTGCCAGCAGTGAACAGGGGGCGAAGGAGACCCAGTACTTC.

This clone appeared a single time. This sequence joins TRBV18 and TRBJ2-7; no reliable D call. The germline gives CDR1 KGHSH, CDR2 LQKENI. The CDR3 contains 14 residues. V lost 0 bases to trimming and J lost 5 bases, with 11 bases between them. The CDR3, as DNA: TGTGCCAGCTCACCACCGGCCTTCTTAGACGAGCAGTACTTC. Translated, it gives CASSPPAFLDEQYF.